These 21 T cell receptor beta chains originate from one sample sequenced in a study of T cell responses to AZD1222 COVID-19 vaccine. Some clones are missing from TCRdb's copy, which holds only in-frame ones; the method was immunoSEQ multiplex PCR. The data contain about 160,000 clones, about 92% of them singletons. Material: peripheral blood, obtained 28 days after the second AZD1222 dose. Source of these receptors: an adult who received the AZD1222 COVID-19 vaccine.

This clone was recorded once. The chain couples TRBV19 to TRBJ1-3; D possibly corresponds to TRBD1 (6 bases). This CDR3 contains 15 residues. Germline V gives CDR1 LNHDA, CDR2 SQIVND (reference sequence). V shed 5 bases and J shed 4 bases, with 15 bases lying between them. For the CDR3, the DNA is TGTGCCAGTAGTCCCGGCCCGGGGGCGGGAAACACCATATATTTT. This translates into CASSPGPGAGNTIYF.

The chain is built from TRBV18 and TRBJ1-1, with unresolved D. Germline-derived CDR1 and CDR2 are KGHSH and LQKENI. The CDR3 length is 13 residues. V lost 2 bases to trimming and J lost 1 base, with 5 bases between them. In DNA form, the CDR3 reads TGTGCCAGCTCACCAGCGCAGAACACTGAAGCTTTCTTT. Protein sequence: CASSPAQNTEAFF.

This clone was seen only a few times. The chain is built from TRBV9 and TRBJ1-2, with D perhaps TRBD1 (5 bases). The CDR3 extends over 17 amino acids. Germline V gene lookup returns CDR1 SGDLS and CDR2 YYNGEE. The V end was cut by 2 bases, the J end by 8 bases, with 25 bases between. The CDR3 DNA reads TGTGCCAGCAGCGTCCAAGGTGGGGGGATATCAATGAGCGGCTACACCTTC. Protein sequence: CASSVQGGGISMSGYTF.

The chain employs TRBV5-1 and TRBJ2-1, with no clear D. Trimming cost V 4 bases and J 0 bases, with 11 bases left between them. CDR3 length: 15 amino acids. Germline V lookup: CDR1 SGHRS, CDR2 YFSETQ. In DNA form, the CDR3 reads TGCGCCAGCAGCATAGACCCCGGCTCCTACAATGAGCAGTTCTTC. Translated: CASSIDPGSYNEQFF.

V is TRBV7-2 and J is TRBJ2-5; D unclear. Looked up from germline, CDR1 is SGHTA and CDR2 is FQGNSA. Trimming cost V 3 bases and J 5 bases, with 10 bases left between them. The CDR3 has 13 residues. The CDR3 spells CASSFLATETQYF. CDR3 nucleotides: TGTGCCAGCAGCTTTCTGGCTACGGAGACCCAGTACTTC.

The J gene is TRBJ1-3, the V gene TRBV2, with 7 bases that match TRBD1. Trimming at V came to 4 bases and at J to 4 bases, leaving 1 base not matched to a gene. The CDR3 consists of 13 residues. Germline V gene lookup returns CDR1 SNHLY and CDR2 FYNNEI. Written as DNA, the CDR3 is TGTGCCAGCAGTGGGACAGGCGGAAACACCATATATTTT. Translating it yields CASSGTGGNTIYF.

V and J are TRBV7-2 and TRBJ2-5, with D perhaps being TRBD1 or TRBD2 (5 bases each). Trimming left V 4 bases short and J 1 base short, with 7 bases between. The germline V gene encodes CDR1 SGHTA and CDR2 FQGNSA. CDR3 length: 13 amino acids. The DNA for the CDR3 is TGTGCCAGCAGCTGGGGGATCCAAGAGACCCAGTACTTC. Its translation is CASSWGIQETQYF.

This chain uses TRBV12-3 or TRBV12-4 with TRBJ2-2; D unclear. This CDR3 region has 12 residues. V lost 1 base to trimming and J lost 6 bases, with 3 bases between them. CDR3 nucleotides: TGTGCCAGCAGTTTAGGGGCCGGGGAGCTGTTTTTT. It is translated as CASSLGAGELFF.

The V call is TRBV16, the J call TRBJ1-1, with D maybe TRBD1 (6 bases). V was cut by 3 bases and J by 2 bases, with 16 bases left in between. The CDR3 runs 16 residues. Germline CDR1 and CDR2: KGHSY and FQNENV. The DNA of the CDR3 is TGTGCCAGCAGCCACTGGGGAAGCAGGGGAAACACTGAAGCTTTCTTT. Translation gives CASSHWGSRGNTEAFF.

This chain links TRBV5-1 with TRBJ2-7; possible D gene TRBD2, 6 bases. The CDR3 consists of 15 residues. The V end was cut by 7 bases, the J end by 0 bases, with 17 bases between. Germline values: CDR1 SGHRS, CDR2 YFSETQ. The CDR3 loop is CASALSGSSSYEQYF. As DNA, the CDR3 is TGCGCCAGCGCCCTAAGCGGGTCCAGCTCCTACGAGCAGTACTTC.

This chain joins TRBV19 and TRBJ2-2; 10 bases match TRBD1. Germline lookup yields CDR1 LNHDA and CDR2 SQIVND (reference sequence). V lost 1 base and J lost 4; bases outside the gene matches: 3. This CDR3 comprises 16 residues. The DNA of the CDR3 is TGTGCCAGTAGTATAGTGACAGGGGGCGCCACCGGGGAGCTGTTTTTT. Encoded protein: CASSIVTGGATGELFF.

The chain employs TRBV6-5 and TRBJ2-3, with 11 bases lining up with TRBD1. Germline lookup yields CDR1 MNHEY and CDR2 SVGAGI. The V segment lost 7 bases and the J segment 7 bases; nucleotides outside the gene matches: 10. CDR3 size: 15 residues. In DNA form, the CDR3 reads TGTGCCAGCAAACTAGAAGGGACAGGGGGGAATACGCAGTATTTT. This gives the protein CASKLEGTGGNTQYF.

This clone came up once. V is TRBV6-1 and J is TRBJ1-1; no clear D gene. The CDR3 runs 13 residues. CDR1 is MNHNS, CDR2 SASEGT, per germline. Trimming removed 2 bases at V and 1 base at J, with 5 bases between. CDR3 amino acids: CASSEQPNTEAFF. CDR3 nucleotide sequence: TGTGCCAGCAGTGAACAGCCGAACACTGAAGCTTTCTTT.

Only a few counts were recorded for this clone. Other DNA sequences in this specimen translate into the identical CDR3. The gene calls are TRBV30 and TRBJ1-5; D is unresolved. Trimming left V 2 bases short and J 4 bases short, with 9 bases between. The germline V gene encodes CDR1 GTSNPN and CDR2 SVGIG (reference sequence). The CDR3 has 13 amino acids. The CDR3 region has the DNA TGTGCCTGGAGTTCGAGGGAAAATCAGCCCCAGCATTTT. This gives the protein CAWSSRENQPQHF.

The genes are TRBV4-1 and TRBJ2-5, with 15 bases identical to TRBD2. Germline lookup yields CDR1 MGHRA and CDR2 YSYEKL. This CDR3 comprises 17 residues. Losses at the gene ends were 1 base for V and 3 bases for J; bases not matched to a gene: 3. The CDR3 region is CASSQGTSGGAEETQYF. DNA for the CDR3: TGCGCCAGCAGCCAAGGGACTAGCGGGGGGGCCGAAGAGACCCAGTACTTC.

The rearrangement links TRBV6-5 to TRBJ1-2; possible D gene TRBD1, 5 bases. CDR1 and CDR2 (germline): MNHEY, SVGAGI. Deletions cut 0 bases from V and 5 bases from J, with 10 bases between. This CDR3 region has 14 residues. The CDR3 nucleotides read TGTGCCAGCAGTTACTCCGAAGGGGTTTATGGCTACACCTTC. Its translation: CASSYSEGVYGYTF.

Comment on this clone: One junction end does not reproduce the germline sequence, and a read error may be involved. The chain links TRBV25-1 to TRBJ2-5; D may be TRBD2 (6 bases). Germline assignment: CDR1 MGHDK and CDR2 SYGVNS. The CDR3 totals 12 residues. The CDR3 here is CASREGPEAQYF. The CDR3 DNA follows: TGTGCCAGCAGGGAGGGCCCAGAGGCCCAGTACTTC.

The V call is TRBV7-2, the J call TRBJ1-6; a weak D match, TRBD1 (5 bases). CDR3 length equals 14 residues. Per germline, CDR1 SGHTA and CDR2 FQGNSA. V lost 0 bases and J lost 6, with 6 bases in between. This CDR3 reads CASSLARANSPLHF. CDR3 in DNA: TGTGCCAGCAGCTTAGCCAGGGCTAATTCACCCCTCCACTTT.

V usage is TRBV10-1 and J usage is TRBJ2-7; no definite D call. Germline V CDR1 and CDR2: WNHNN, SYGVQD (reference sequence). The V end lost 5 bases, the J end lost 3 bases, and 11 bases lay between the germline ends. This CDR3 has 13 residues. CDR3 coding DNA: TGCGCCAGCAGTCCTACGGTGAACTACGAGCAGTACTTC. Translating gives CASSPTVNYEQYF.

The chain carries TRBV30 and TRBJ2-7, with a possible D match to TRBD1 (5 bases). The germline V and J ends were trimmed by 0 bases and 12 bases, with 21 bases remaining between them. Per the germline V gene, CDR1 is GTSNPN and CDR2 is SVGIG (reference sequence). This CDR3 comprises 14 residues. The CDR3 sequence is CAWSVHQGFTNTYF. CDR3 bases: TGTGCCTGGAGTGTACACCAGGGCTTTACGAATACGTACTTC.

The chain carries TRBV5-6 and TRBJ2-1, with TRBD2 identical over 8 bases. The V gene's germline CDR1 is SGHDT and CDR2 YYEEEE. V shed 1 base, J shed 6 bases, and the junction held 6 bases outside the gene matches. There are 15 residues in the CDR3. CDR3 DNA sequence: TGTGCCAGCAGCTTGTTCGGCGGGGGGCCCAATGAGCAGTTCTTC. Protein product: CASSLFGGGPNEQFF. Combining the CDR3 with reference TRBV5-6 and TRBJ2-1 gives the whole variable domain DAGVTQSPTHLIKTRGQQVTLRCSPKSGHDTVSWYQQALGQGPQFIFQYYEEEERQRGNFPDRFSGHQFPNYSSELNVNALLLGDSALYLCASSLFGGGPNEQFFGPGTRLTVL.